What follows are 25 T cell receptor beta chains derived from one specimen sequenced in a study of cytomegalovirus exposure and HLA in healthy donors. The PCR was carried out with 60 Vbeta primers and 13 Jbeta primers. Profiling relied on immunoSEQ multiplex PCR, and the TCRdb table lists in-frame clones only, not all of them. The repertoire table contains about 48,000 clones. Source material: PBMCs. The receptors here all came from a woman aged 40 to 50 in good health and CMV-seronegative.

The gene calls are TRBV30 and TRBJ2-1; 13 bases map to TRBD2. The germline V gene has CDR1 GTSNPN and CDR2 SVGIG (reference sequence). The CDR3 covers 19 residues. J gave up 0 bases and V 3 bases, and 11 bases lay outside the gene matches. The CDR3 bases are TGTGCCTGGAGAGGGGGGGGACTAGCGGGACAGGTCTCCTACAATGAGCAGTTCTTC. Translation gives CAWRGGGLAGQVSYNEQFF.

The chain is built from TRBV18 and TRBJ2-7, with D perhaps matching TRBD2 (5 bases). Germline-derived CDR1 and CDR2 are KGHSH and LQKENI. V lost 3 bases and J 2 bases, leaving 17 bases between the germline ends. This CDR3 is built from 16 residues. The CDR3 region has the DNA TGTGCCAGCTCACCCGGAGACTTATGGACTGCCTACGAGCAGTACTTC. It codes for CASSPGDLWTAYEQYF.

V and J are TRBV4-2 and TRBJ1-3; D unclear. Germline assignment: CDR1 LGHNA and CDR2 YNFKEQ. CDR3 length: 16 residues. The germline V and J ends were trimmed by 0 bases and 4 bases, with 13 bases remaining between them. The CDR3 DNA reads as TGTGCCAGCAGCCAAGAGGCAGGAATACCGGGAAACACCATATATTTT. It yields the protein CASSQEAGIPGNTIYF.

J is TRBJ1-1 and V is TRBV14; 8 nucleotides match TRBD1. CDR3 length: 14 residues. CDR1 and CDR2 from the germline V gene are SGHDN and FVKESK. V shed 4 bases and J 2 bases; nucleotides not matched to a gene: 3. This CDR3 reads CASSRSGGNTEAFF. As DNA, the CDR3 is TGTGCCAGCAGCCGGTCAGGGGGCAACACTGAAGCTTTCTTT.

V gene TRBV20-1 combines with J gene TRBJ2-7; no firm D call. Deletions cut 3 bases from V and 4 bases from J, with 7 bases between. This CDR3 is built from 11 residues. The V gene's germline CDR1 is DFQATT and CDR2 SNEGSKA (reference sequence). The CDR3 spells CSASTVYEQYF. CDR3 nucleotides: TGCAGTGCTAGTACGGTTTACGAGCAGTACTTC.

The genes are TRBV6-6 and TRBJ2-1; D not resolved. V lost 7 bases to trimming and J lost 0 bases, with 10 bases between them. The CDR3 is 14 amino acids. The germline gives CDR1 MNHNY, CDR2 SVGAGI (reference sequence). CDR3 nucleotides: TGTGCCAGCATCGGTGGTAGCTCCTACAATGAGCAGTTCTTC. Encoded protein: CASIGGSSYNEQFF.

The rearrangement links TRBV5-6 to TRBJ2-2; D perhaps matches TRBD2 (6 bases). The CDR3 is 16 residues long. Germline V gene lookup returns CDR1 SGHDT and CDR2 YYEEEE. V was cut by 4 bases and J by 5 bases, with 18 bases left in between. Here the CDR3 reads CASSQLIPGATGELFF. DNA of the CDR3: TGTGCCAGCAGCCAGTTAATACCGGGAGCGACCGGGGAGCTGTTTTTT.

The chain links TRBV9 to TRBJ2-2; 8 nucleotides match TRBD2. The length of the CDR3 is 15 residues. V trimming: 3 bases; J trimming: 4 bases; junction bases outside the gene matches: 5. CDR1 and CDR2 (germline): SGDLS, YYNGEE. CDR3 region: CASSAAGDGTGELFF. For the CDR3, the DNA is TGTGCCAGCAGCGCAGCGGGAGACGGCACCGGGGAGCTGTTTTTT.

V is TRBV5-1 and J is TRBJ2-3, with a possible D match to TRBD2 (6 bases). The CDR3 has 14 residues. From germline, CDR1 is SGHRS and CDR2 YFSETQ. V was shortened by 4 bases and J by 3 bases, with 12 bases between the two germline ends. This CDR3 reads CASSGGKGTDTQYF. CDR3 sequence (DNA): TGCGCCAGCAGCGGCGGGAAGGGGACAGATACGCAGTATTTT.

The V call is TRBV7-9, the J call TRBJ2-7, with unresolved D. V was shortened by 5 bases and J by 0 bases, with 11 bases between the two germline ends. From germline, CDR1 is SEHNR and CDR2 FQNEAQ (reference sequence). The CDR3 totals 14 residues. The CDR3 sequence is CASSPSESSYEQYF. The CDR3 bases are TGTGCCAGCAGCCCGAGCGAGAGCTCCTACGAGCAGTACTTC.

The chain carries TRBV7-3 and TRBJ2-6; 8 nucleotides agree with TRBD1. The V and J ends lost 4 bases and 4 bases, in that order; junction bases with no gene match: 3. Germline CDR1 SGHTA, CDR2 FQGTGA. CDR3 size: 15 residues. This CDR3 is CASSSGGGGANVLTF. In DNA form, the CDR3 reads TGTGCCAGCAGCTCAGGGGGCGGGGGGGCCAACGTCCTGACTTTC.

The genes are TRBV28 and TRBJ1-2, with TRBD1 identical over 7 bases. J was trimmed by 8 bases and V by 2 bases; bases with no gene match: 5. CDR1 is MDHEN and CDR2 is SYDVKM in the germline V gene. The CDR3 covers 13 residues. The CDR3 nucleotides read TGTGCCAGCAGTTTAATGGAGGGGGCAGGCTACACCTTC. This encodes CASSLMEGAGYTF.

J is TRBJ2-7 and V is TRBV19; a possible D gene is TRBD1 (5 bases). V was cut by 5 bases and J by 7 bases, with 18 bases left in between. The germline CDR1 and CDR2 sequences are LNHDA and SQIVND (reference sequence). The CDR3 contains 14 residues. The CDR3: CASSARIGAQEQYF. In nucleotides, the CDR3 is TGTGCCAGTAGTGCTAGGATAGGGGCGCAAGAGCAGTACTTC.

The chain recombines TRBV7-2 with TRBJ1-1; perhaps TRBD1 as D (6 bases). Germline assignment: CDR1 SGHTA and CDR2 FQGNSA. This CDR3 has 11 residues. Trimming pared 4 bases from V and 11 bases from J, leaving 11 bases between. The CDR3 bases are TGTGCCAGCAGCTCCCAGGGGCGTGCTTTCTTT. Protein product: CASSSQGRAFF.

J is TRBJ1-2 and V is TRBV7-2; 7 bases agree with TRBD1. From germline, CDR1 is SGHTA and CDR2 FQGNSA. After removal of 7 bases from V and 0 bases from J, the junction contained 8 bases not matched to a gene. CDR3 length: 15 residues. The CDR3 reads CASIRFRGANYGYTF. In DNA form, the CDR3 reads TGTGCCAGCATTAGATTCAGGGGGGCTAACTATGGCTACACCTTC.

The rearrangement joins TRBV5-4 to TRBJ2-5, with TRBD1 identical over 8 bases. Germline V CDR1 and CDR2: SGHNT, YYREEE (reference sequence). Losses at the gene ends were 3 bases for V and 5 bases for J; bases not matched to a gene: 9. The CDR3 spans 15 residues. CDR3 in amino acids: CASSSRTGSLETQYF. The CDR3 DNA reads as TGTGCCAGCAGCTCCCGGACAGGGAGTCTTGAGACCCAGTACTTC.

The CDR3 DNA reads TGTGCCAGCAGCTTAGTTCGTGCCCAGCGGCATCAAGAGACCCAGTACTTC. Its protein product is CASSLVRAQRHQETQYF. The chain uses TRBV7-9 and TRBJ2-5, with a weak D call TRBD2 (5 bases). This CDR3 is built from 17 residues. The ends were cut back, 1 base at V and 2 bases at J, with 17 bases in the middle. Germline V gene lookup returns CDR1 SEHNR and CDR2 FQNEAQ (reference sequence).

This sequence joins TRBV9 and TRBJ2-2; 7 nucleotides match TRBD2. The CDR3 contains 19 residues. CDR1 and CDR2 from the germline V gene are SGDLS and YYNGEE. V shed 0 bases, J shed 5 bases, and the junction held 16 bases outside the gene matches. CDR3 nucleotides: TGTGCCAGCAGCGTAGAGGGGCGTAGCGGGTACCCGGGGACCGGGGAGCTGTTTTTT. Amino acid sequence: CASSVEGRSGYPGTGELFF.

This chain connects TRBV19 to TRBJ2-7; 10 bases map to TRBD2. In germline, CDR1 is LNHDA, CDR2 SQIVND (reference sequence). J gave up 6 bases and V 4 bases, and 6 bases lay outside the gene matches. This CDR3 comprises 14 residues. CDR3 coding DNA: TGTGCCAGTAGTAGCCCTAGCGGGAGATCCGAGCAGTACTTC. Translated, it gives CASSSPSGRSEQYF.

The J gene is TRBJ2-7, the V gene TRBV7-2; perhaps TRBD2 as D (5 bases). V dropped 4 bases and J dropped 4 bases, with 8 bases sitting between them. CDR1 is SGHTA, CDR2 FQGNSA, per germline. This CDR3 region has 12 residues. The CDR3 bases are TGTGCCAGCAGCTGGAGGTTTTACGAGCAGTACTTC. It translates to CASSWRFYEQYF.

V and J are TRBV19 and TRBJ2-1; 11 bases fit TRBD2. V dropped 7 bases and J dropped 7; count of bases not matched to a gene: 15. Germline V lookup: CDR1 LNHDA, CDR2 SQIVND (reference sequence). This CDR3 comprises 17 residues. CDR3 sequence: CASMSSGRLLYLNEQFF. DNA for the CDR3: TGTGCCAGTATGTCTAGCGGGAGGCTATTGTATTTAAATGAGCAGTTCTTC.

The chain has TRBV7-3 and TRBJ2-2; 15 bases align to TRBD2. The germline V gene encodes CDR1 SGHTA and CDR2 FQGTGA. The CDR3 runs 17 residues. V was pared by 4 bases and J by 6 bases, with 6 bases of the junction left unmatched. CDR3 region: CASSWTSGRARAGELFF. Written as DNA, the CDR3 is TGTGCCAGCAGCTGGACTAGCGGGAGGGCCCGGGCCGGGGAGCTGTTTTTT.

The rearrangement joins TRBV7-2 to TRBJ1-2; 9 nucleotides line up with TRBD1. Germline V gene data show CDR1 as SGHTA and CDR2 as FQGNSA. With 5 bases clipped from V and 6 bases from J, the junction kept 16 bases outside the gene matches. The CDR3 consists of 17 residues. The CDR3 nucleotides read TGTGCCAGCAGCCGGGACCTAGTTGAACAGGGGGCGAATGGCTACACCTTC. Translation gives CASSRDLVEQGANGYTF.

The chain carries TRBV18 and TRBJ2-5; D call uncertain. Trimming stripped 0 bases from V and 4 bases from J, with 9 bases between. Looked up from germline, CDR1 is KGHSH and CDR2 is LQKENI. The CDR3 extends over 14 amino acids. DNA for the CDR3: TGTGCCAGCTCACCACCTCTCCCGTCAGAGACCCAGTACTTC. This gives the protein CASSPPLPSETQYF.

V usage is TRBV6-5 and J usage is TRBJ2-1; 9 positions match TRBD2. This CDR3 has 14 amino acids. The junction had 7 bases not matched to a gene; V was cut back by 8 bases and J by 5 bases. In germline, CDR1 is MNHEY, CDR2 SVGAGI. DNA of the CDR3: TGTGCCAGCGGCTCTAGCGGGGCCGACAATGAGCAGTTCTTC. This encodes CASGSSGADNEQFF.